The rows below give T cell receptor beta chains drawn from one sample of a study of blood T cell repertoires in COVID-19. The repertoire was sequenced with immunoSEQ multiplex PCR; TCRdb's copy has only in-frame clones and lacks some. The sample records 160,000 or so clones, just under 90% being singletons. The specimen sequenced was peripheral blood. These receptors were collected from a woman in her 70s with COVID-19, enrolled during active disease. Both conserved end residues are part of each CDR3. A D gene is named only where the DNA matches it firmly. Not all rows give a size; the values are once, few, many and, for expanded clones, a class.

clone size	V gene	J gene	D gene	CDR3 DNA	CDR3 protein
few	TRBV7-7	TRBJ2-5	NA	TGTGCCAGCAGCTTACAACCCGGGGGAGAGACCCAGTACTTC	CASSLQPGGETQYF
NA	TRBV7-9	TRBJ1-1	NA	TGTGCCAGCAGCTTAGAAAGGGGTAGAAGGGACTTGGGCACTGAAGCTTTCTTT	CASSLERGRRDLGTEAFF
NA	TRBV28	TRBJ2-6	TRBD1	TGTGCCAGCAGTTTATGGGGGACAGGGGGCCTCTCGGGGGCCAACGTCCTGACTTTC	CASSLWGTGGLSGANVLTF
once	TRBV6-6	TRBJ1-2	NA	TGTGCCAGCAGTTACCGGGATAACTATGGCTACACCTTC	CASSYRDNYGYTF
few	TRBV18	TRBJ2-2	NA	TGTGCCAGCTCACTAGGACAGACGAACACCGGGGAGCTGTTTTTT	CASSLGQTNTGELFF
NA	TRBV12-3/TRBV12-4	TRBJ1-2	NA	TGTGCCAGCAGCAGTGACAGAGCCTATGGCTACACCTTC	CASSSDRAYGYTF
NA	TRBV12-3/TRBV12-4	TRBJ2-7	TRBD1	TGTGCCAGCAGGGGACAGGGGTACGAGCAGTACTTC	CASRGQGYEQYF
NA	TRBV6-5	TRBJ1-2	TRBD1	TGTGCCACTGATGGTTGGGACAGGGGTGGCTATGGCTACACCTTC	CATDGWDRGGYGYTF
NA	TRBV6-5	TRBJ2-7	NA	TGTGCCAGCAGAAGGACAAGAACCTCCTACGAGCAGTACTTC	CASRRTRTSYEQYF
NA	TRBV6-6	TRBJ1-3	NA	TGTGCCAGCTCAGACCCCACAGGACACTCTGGAAACACCATATATTTT	CASSDPTGHSGNTIYF
NA	TRBV29-1	TRBJ1-1	TRBD1	TGCAGCGTAAGGACAGGGGGGAACACTGAAGCTTTCTTT	CSVRTGGNTEAFF
NA	TRBV14	TRBJ2-1	TRBD2	TGTGCCAGCAGCCAACTTAGCGGGGGGGTTCACAATGAGCAGTTCTTC	CASSQLSGGVHNEQFF
few	TRBV7-9	TRBJ1-5	NA	TGTGCCAGCAGCACTCAGGGAGGGCAGGGGCATCAGCCCCAGCATTTT	CASSTQGGQGHQPQHF
NA	TRBV5-5	TRBJ1-3	NA	TGTGCCAGCAGCCAAACAGCCGTCTCTGGAAACACCATATATTTT	CASSQTAVSGNTIYF
NA	TRBV11-2	TRBJ2-7	NA	TGTGCCAGCAGCTTGGGACACCAATACGAGCAGTACTTC	CASSLGHQYEQYF
NA	TRBV24-1	TRBJ2-4	TRBD1	TGTGCCACCAGTGACCCCGGGACAGGGAAAAACATTCAGTACTTC	CATSDPGTGKNIQYF
NA	TRBV9	TRBJ2-6	TRBD1	TGTGCCAGCAGCTCGCGGACAGGTTTCTCCTCTGGGGCCAACGTCCTGACTTTC	CASSSRTGFSSGANVLTF
NA	TRBV3-1/TRBV3-2	TRBJ1-5	TRBD1	TGTGCCAGCAGCCAAGATCTAGCCAGGGGGGATCAGCCCCAGCATTTT	CASSQDLARGDQPQHF
NA	TRBV5-1	TRBJ1-6	NA	TGCGCCAGCAGCTTGGGCATTCGGGGGGGAAATTCACCCCTCCACTTT	CASSLGIRGGNSPLHF
NA	TRBV7-4	TRBJ1-5	NA	TGTGCCAGCAGCGGGCAGGTACGCCAGCCCCAGCATTTT	CASSGQVRQPQHF
NA	TRBV20-1	TRBJ2-7	NA	TGCAGTGCTAGTTACGGGGATCGCTACGAGCAGTACTTC	CSASYGDRYEQYF
few	TRBV5-1	TRBJ1-2	TRBD1	TGCGCCAGCAGCTTTTCTGGACAGGGAGGCGGCTACACCTTC	CASSFSGQGGGYTF
once	TRBV11-3	TRBJ2-3	NA	TGTGCCAGCAGCTTAGGACAGTCCACAGATACGCAGTATTTT	CASSLGQSTDTQYF
NA	TRBV3-1/TRBV3-2	TRBJ1-4	TRBD1	TGTGCCAGCAGCCAATCACCGGGACAGGGTATGTTTTTT	CASSQSPGQGMFF
few	TRBV7-2	TRBJ1-5	NA	TGTGCCAGCAGCTGGACAGCTACCAATCAGCCCCAGCATTTT	CASSWTATNQPQHF
NA	TRBV5-6	TRBJ1-2	NA	TGTGCCAGCAGCTTGCCAGGCAGCCAGATCAGCTATGGCTACACCTTC	CASSLPGSQISYGYTF
few	TRBV9	TRBJ1-2	NA	TGTGCCAGCAGCCCGCCCGCGGGTATCTATGGCTACACCTTC	CASSPPAGIYGYTF
NA	TRBV6-1	TRBJ2-1	NA	TGTGCCAGCAGTGAAGTCCCCCAGAAAAATGAGCAGTTCTTC	CASSEVPQKNEQFF
NA	TRBV5-6	TRBJ2-1	NA	TGTGCCAGCAGCCCCTTAACAGGGTCCCGAATATGGGAGCAGTTCTTC	CASSPLTGSRIWEQFF
NA	TRBV4-1	TRBJ1-5	TRBD1	TGCGCCAGCAGCCAGACAGGGGCGGGACAGCCCCAGCATTTT	CASSQTGAGQPQHF
NA	TRBV4-1	TRBJ2-1	TRBD1	TGCGCCAGCAGCGGGACAGGGGGCTTCGATGAGCAGTTCTTC	CASSGTGGFDEQFF
NA	TRBV6-2/TRBV6-3	TRBJ1-2	NA	TGTGCCAGCAGTTTCGCCTCAGTAAATGGCTACACCTTC	CASSFASVNGYTF
NA	TRBV14	TRBJ2-1	TRBD2	TGTGCCAGCAGCCAAGGTGCTAGCGGGGGGGCCAGCTCCTACAATGAGCAGTTCTTC	CASSQGASGGASSYNEQFF
NA	TRBV15	TRBJ1-1	NA	TGTGCCACCAGCAGAGGTTCCCGGGAGAGGGGCACTGAAGCTTTCTTT	CATSRGSRERGTEAFF
NA	TRBV4-1	TRBJ1-5	NA	TGCGCCAGCAGCCAAGATTCGGCAGGGGATCAGCCCCAGCATTTT	CASSQDSAGDQPQHF
NA	TRBV7-9	TRBJ1-4	NA	TGTGCCAGCAGCTTAGTAGGGACTGAAAATGAAAAACTGTTTTTT	CASSLVGTENEKLFF
NA	TRBV6-1	TRBJ2-7	NA	TGTGCCAGCAGTGATTGGACAGCGAGCTCCTACGAGCAGTACTTC	CASSDWTASSYEQYF
NA	TRBV12-3/TRBV12-4	TRBJ2-3	NA	TGTGCCAGCAGTTTAGGGGGAGTAGATACGCAGTATTTT	CASSLGGVDTQYF
NA	TRBV18	TRBJ1-1	TRBD1	TGTGCCAGCTCACCACAGCTCTACCCCGGGACAGCGAACACTGAAGCTTTCTTT	CASSPQLYPGTANTEAFF
NA	TRBV18	TRBJ2-3	TRBD1	TGTGCCAGCTCGTCGGGACAGGGATACGGAGATACGCAGTATTTT	CASSSGQGYGDTQYF
NA	TRBV18	TRBJ1-4	NA	TGTGCCAGCTCACCATGGACAGATAATGAAAAACTGTTTTTT	CASSPWTDNEKLFF
few	TRBV5-5	TRBJ1-3	TRBD1	TGTGCCAGCAGCCAGGGGGCCAGGGGCCTAGGAAACACCATATATTTT	CASSQGARGLGNTIYF
once	TRBV5-1	TRBJ2-1	NA	TGCGCCAGCAGCCTCGGACAGGAGCAGTTCTTC	CASSLGQEQFF
once	TRBV28	TRBJ1-6	TRBD1	TGTGCCAGCAGAACAGGGGTGAGCTATAATTCACCCCTCCACTTT	CASRTGVSYNSPLHF
NA	TRBV2	TRBJ2-1	NA	TGTGCCAGCACGAGCCAGGGCAATGAGCAGTTCTTC	CASTSQGNEQFF
once	TRBV6-5	TRBJ2-1	TRBD2	TGTGCCAGCAGTTACCCGGGACTAGCGGGAAACAATGAGCAGTTCTTC	CASSYPGLAGNNEQFF
NA	TRBV10-1	TRBJ1-6	NA	TGCGCCAGCAGTGACGAGACAGTCCCTTCACCCCTCCACTTT	CASSDETVPSPLHF
NA	TRBV5-8	TRBJ1-1	TRBD1	TGTGCCAGCAGCTCAGGGGGCTGGACTGAAGCTTTCTTT	CASSSGGWTEAFF
NA	TRBV28	TRBJ1-4	NA	TGTGCCAGCGAAGAGGGAGGGCAGGGTAATGAAAAACTGTTTTTT	CASEEGGQGNEKLFF
NA	TRBV5-4	TRBJ2-5	NA	TGTGCCAGCAGCTTGTCCGACAACCAAGAGACCCAGTACTTC	CASSLSDNQETQYF
NA	TRBV7-3	TRBJ2-2	TRBD1	TGTGCCAGCAGACCGGGACAGGGGGCCGGGGAGCTGTTTTTT	CASRPGQGAGELFF
once	TRBV27	TRBJ1-6	NA	TGTGCCAGCAGTAAGAGCTTTAATTCACCCCTCCACTTT	CASSKSFNSPLHF
NA	TRBV9	TRBJ2-7	NA	TGTGCCAGCAGCGCTCGGAGGGCACCTCGCGTGTCCGAGCAGTACTTC	CASSARRAPRVSEQYF